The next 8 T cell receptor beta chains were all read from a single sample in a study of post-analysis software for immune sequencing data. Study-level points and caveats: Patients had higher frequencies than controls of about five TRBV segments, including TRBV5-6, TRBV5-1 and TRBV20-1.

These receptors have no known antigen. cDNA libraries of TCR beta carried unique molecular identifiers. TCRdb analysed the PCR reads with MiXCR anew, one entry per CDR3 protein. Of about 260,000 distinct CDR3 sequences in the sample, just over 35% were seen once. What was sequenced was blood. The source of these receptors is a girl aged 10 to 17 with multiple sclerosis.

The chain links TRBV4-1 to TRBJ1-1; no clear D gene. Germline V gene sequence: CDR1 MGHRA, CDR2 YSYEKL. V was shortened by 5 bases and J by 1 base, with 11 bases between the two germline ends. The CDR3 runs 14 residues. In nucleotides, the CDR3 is TGCGCCAGCAGCTTAAGTCGTGGGAACACTGAAGCTTTCTTT. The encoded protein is CASSLSRGNTEAFF.

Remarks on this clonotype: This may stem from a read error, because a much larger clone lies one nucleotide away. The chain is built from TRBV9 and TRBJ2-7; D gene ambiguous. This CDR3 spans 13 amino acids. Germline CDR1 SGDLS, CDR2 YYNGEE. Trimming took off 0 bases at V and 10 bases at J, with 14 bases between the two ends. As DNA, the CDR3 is TGTGCCAGCAGCGTAGCTACGAGTGAGGCCCAGTACTTC. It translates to CASSVATSEAQYF.

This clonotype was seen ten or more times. For the CDR3, the DNA is TGTGCCAGCACCAAACCCATGCCTAGCACAGATACGCAGTATTTT. Residues: CASTKPMPSTDTQYF. The chain uses TRBV28 and TRBJ2-3, with D hard to call. V dropped 7 bases and J dropped 0 bases, with 14 bases sitting between them. From germline, CDR1 is MDHEN and CDR2 SYDVKM. There are 15 residues in the CDR3. Combining the CDR3 with reference TRBV28 and TRBJ2-3 gives the whole variable domain DVKVTQSSRYLVKRTGEKVFLECVQDMDHENMFWYRQDPGLGLRLIYFSYDVKMKEKGDIPEGYSVSREKKERFSLILESASTNQTSMYLCASTKPMPSTDTQYFGPGTRLTVL.

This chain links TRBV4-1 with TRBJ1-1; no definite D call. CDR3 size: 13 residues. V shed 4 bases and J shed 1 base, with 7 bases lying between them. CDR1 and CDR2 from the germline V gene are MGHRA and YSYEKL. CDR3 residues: CASSPVENTEAFF. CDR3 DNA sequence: TGCGCCAGCAGCCCCGTAGAGAACACTGAAGCTTTCTTT.

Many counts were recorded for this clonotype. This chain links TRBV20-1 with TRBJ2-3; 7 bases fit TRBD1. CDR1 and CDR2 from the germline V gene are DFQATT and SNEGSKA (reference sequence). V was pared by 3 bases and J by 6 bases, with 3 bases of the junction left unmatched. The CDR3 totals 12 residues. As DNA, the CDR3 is TGCAGTGCTAGTGCAGGGGGTGATACGCAGTATTTT. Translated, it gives CSASAGGDTQYF.

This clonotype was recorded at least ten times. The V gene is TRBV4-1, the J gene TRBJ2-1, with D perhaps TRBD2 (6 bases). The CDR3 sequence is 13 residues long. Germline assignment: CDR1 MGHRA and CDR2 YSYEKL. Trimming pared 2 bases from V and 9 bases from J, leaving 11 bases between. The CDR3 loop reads CASSQSSVREQFF. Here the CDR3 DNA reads TGCGCCAGCAGCCAATCTAGCGTTCGTGAGCAGTTCTTC.

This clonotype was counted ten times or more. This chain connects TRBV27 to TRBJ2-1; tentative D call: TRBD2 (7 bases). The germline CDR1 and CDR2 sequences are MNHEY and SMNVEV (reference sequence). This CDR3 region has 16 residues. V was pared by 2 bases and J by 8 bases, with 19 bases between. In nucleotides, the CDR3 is TGTGCCAGCAGTTTAAGTGGGGGGGCAGGGTCCCATGAGCAGTTCTTC. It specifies CASSLSGGAGSHEQFF.

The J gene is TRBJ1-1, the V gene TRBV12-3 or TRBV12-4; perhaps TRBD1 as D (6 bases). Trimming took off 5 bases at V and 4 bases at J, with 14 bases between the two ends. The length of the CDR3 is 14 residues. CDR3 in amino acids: CASSPSDRFTEAFF. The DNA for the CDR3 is TGTGCCAGCAGTCCTTCGGACAGATTCACTGAAGCTTTCTTT.